The following is a T cell receptor beta chain sequence with its context. This entry belongs to a study of blood T cell repertoires in COVID-19. Study context: PBMCs, B-cell-depleted T cells, or T cells provided the cDNA or gDNA that made up the material.

Original analysis: It was from reference gene primer amplification that nucleated cell counts were estimated. Clones were read by immunoSEQ multiplex PCR, and TCRdb kept only the in-frame ones, dropping some. Clone size and V and J calls were adopted from that table, with D and trimming inferred from the DNA. The repertoire holds over 45,000 clones, roughly 77% seen once, with around a fifth in the top ten. The CDR3 totals 13 residues. V dropped 7 bases and J dropped 4 bases, with 16 bases sitting between them. CDR1 GTSNPN and CDR2 SVGIG come from the germline V gene (reference sequence). The chain employs TRBV30 and TRBJ1-2, with D possibly TRBD1 on 5 matching bases. The sample taken for sequencing was peripheral blood. The sequence derives from a human donor with active or convalescent COVID-19. The donor label of this sample is uncertain. The CDR3 loop is CASRVLFLYGYTF. As DNA, the CDR3 is TGTGCCTCCAGGGTACTATTCCTCTATGGCTACACCTTC.